The rows below give T cell receptor beta chains drawn from one sample of a study of response to subunit inactivated influenza vaccine. In TCRdb, the RT-PCR reads were re-called with MiXCR into one record per CDR3 protein. The sample shows roughly 700,000 distinct CDR3 sequences, approximately 14% of them seen only once. Sequenced here: PBMCs from blood, sampled 11 to 12 days after vaccination. These receptors were taken from a man in his forties or fifties who received an inactivated influenza vaccine. The CDR3 runs from the conserved cysteine through the conserved F or W. Each record gives: J gene, clone size, V gene, CDR3 length, D gene, CDR3 protein, CDR3 DNA. A D gene is named only where the DNA matches it firmly. Expanded clones are given a class, and other clones once, few, many or no size at all.

j_call: TRBJ2-5; clone_size: few; v_call: TRBV9; cdr3_length: 15; d_call: -; cdr3_aa: CASSVGPGVLETQYF; cdr3_nt: TGTGCCAGCAGCGTTGGCCCAGGGGTTTTAGAGACCCAGTACTTC
j_call: TRBJ2-2; clone_size: -; v_call: TRBV20-1; cdr3_length: 15; d_call: TRBD2; cdr3_aa: CSASPAGVNTGELFF; cdr3_nt: TGCAGTGCTAGCCCAGCGGGAGTAAACACCGGGGAGCTGTTTTTT
j_call: TRBJ2-5; clone_size: few; v_call: TRBV7-7; cdr3_length: 14; d_call: -; cdr3_aa: CASSSPGPQETQYF; cdr3_nt: TGTGCTAGCAGCTCACCGGGCCCACAAGAGACCCAGTACTTC
j_call: TRBJ2-7; clone_size: few; v_call: TRBV5-8; cdr3_length: 14; d_call: -; cdr3_aa: CASSYGLEGGEQYF; cdr3_nt: TGTGCCAGCAGCTACGGCCTGGAGGGTGGCGAGCAGTACTTC
j_call: TRBJ1-4; clone_size: -; v_call: TRBV4-1; cdr3_length: 15; d_call: -; cdr3_aa: CASSHSPTWNEKLFF; cdr3_nt: TGCGCCAGCAGCCACTCCCCGACCTGGAATGAAAAACTGTTTTTT
j_call: TRBJ2-2; clone_size: -; v_call: TRBV5-4; cdr3_length: 15; d_call: -; cdr3_aa: CASSLGRGVTGELFF; cdr3_nt: TGTGCCAGCAGCTTGGGCAGGGGAGTCACCGGGGAGCTGTTTTTT
j_call: TRBJ1-1; clone_size: few; v_call: TRBV5-4; cdr3_length: 15; d_call: -; cdr3_aa: CASSYPDGLGTEAFF; cdr3_nt: TGTGCCAGCAGCTACCCGGACGGGTTGGGCACTGAAGCTTTCTTT
j_call: TRBJ1-4; clone_size: few; v_call: TRBV6-5; cdr3_length: 15; d_call: TRBD1; cdr3_aa: CASSYMHRGNEKLFF; cdr3_nt: TGTGCCAGCAGTTACATGCACAGGGGAAATGAAAAACTGTTTTTT
j_call: TRBJ2-2; clone_size: many; v_call: TRBV12-3/TRBV12-4; cdr3_length: 16; d_call: -; cdr3_aa: CASSLTDSPGTGELFF; cdr3_nt: TGTGCCAGCAGCCTAACGGACTCGCCGGGCACCGGGGAGCTGTTTTTT
j_call: TRBJ1-4; clone_size: -; v_call: TRBV2; cdr3_length: 15; d_call: TRBD1; cdr3_aa: CASSESTGGFEKLFF; cdr3_nt: TGTGCCAGCAGTGAATCGACAGGGGGCTTTGAAAAACTGTTTTTT
j_call: TRBJ2-3; clone_size: -; v_call: TRBV4-2; cdr3_length: 17; d_call: -; cdr3_aa: CASSRGVGGAGTDTQYF; cdr3_nt: TGTGCCAGCAGCCGGGGGGTAGGGGGCGCCGGCACAGATACGCAGTATTTT
j_call: TRBJ2-7; clone_size: many; v_call: TRBV7-6; cdr3_length: 13; d_call: -; cdr3_aa: CASSTVDGGEQYF; cdr3_nt: TGTGCCAGCAGTACCGTCGACGGGGGCGAGCAGTACTTC
j_call: TRBJ1-1; clone_size: many; v_call: TRBV5-1; cdr3_length: 11; d_call: -; cdr3_aa: CASSRGAEAFF; cdr3_nt: TGCGCCAGCAGCCGCGGGGCTGAAGCTTTCTTT
j_call: TRBJ2-5; clone_size: few; v_call: TRBV29-1; cdr3_length: 16; d_call: -; cdr3_aa: CSVEDFTDSPQETQYF; cdr3_nt: TGCAGCGTTGAAGATTTTACGGACAGTCCCCAAGAGACCCAGTACTTC
j_call: TRBJ1-3; clone_size: many; v_call: TRBV6-1; cdr3_length: 15; d_call: TRBD1; cdr3_aa: CASTADRVSGNTIYF; cdr3_nt: TGTGCCAGCACCGCAGACAGGGTCTCCGGAAACACCATATATTTT
j_call: TRBJ1-5; clone_size: few; v_call: TRBV20-1; cdr3_length: 12; d_call: -; cdr3_aa: CSADIGWGPQHF; cdr3_nt: TGCAGTGCGGACATCGGGTGGGGGCCCCAGCATTTT
j_call: TRBJ2-1; clone_size: -; v_call: TRBV4-1; cdr3_length: 17; d_call: TRBD2; cdr3_aa: CASSFRGGGTSYNEQFF; cdr3_nt: TGCGCCAGCAGCTTCCGGGGCGGGGGAACTTCCTACAATGAGCAGTTCTTC
j_call: TRBJ2-1; clone_size: many; v_call: TRBV28; cdr3_length: 15; d_call: TRBD1; cdr3_aa: CASRSGQGFYNEQFF; cdr3_nt: TGTGCCAGCAGGTCCGGACAGGGATTCTACAATGAGCAGTTCTTC
j_call: TRBJ2-1; clone_size: many; v_call: TRBV20-1; cdr3_length: 16; d_call: TRBD1; cdr3_aa: CSARDRRGSLVHEQFF; cdr3_nt: TGCAGTGCTAGAGATCGCAGGGGGTCCTTGGTCCATGAGCAGTTCTTC
j_call: TRBJ1-2; clone_size: few; v_call: TRBV11-2; cdr3_length: 14; d_call: -; cdr3_aa: CASSLDRRGYGYTF; cdr3_nt: TGTGCCAGCAGCTTAGATCGCAGGGGCTATGGCTACACCTTC
j_call: TRBJ2-4; clone_size: -; v_call: TRBV7-2; cdr3_length: 15; d_call: TRBD1; cdr3_aa: CASSQRTGDDGIQYF; cdr3_nt: TGTGCCAGCAGTCAAAGGACAGGGGATGATGGCATTCAGTACTTC
j_call: TRBJ2-5; clone_size: few; v_call: TRBV24-1; cdr3_length: 15; d_call: TRBD1; cdr3_aa: CATSEITGAQETQYF; cdr3_nt: TGTGCCACCAGTGAGATCACAGGGGCCCAAGAGACCCAGTACTTC
j_call: TRBJ2-3; clone_size: -; v_call: TRBV6-5; cdr3_length: 14; d_call: -; cdr3_aa: CASSYRARGDTQYF; cdr3_nt: TGTGCCAGCAGTTATCGAGCGAGGGGGGATACGCAGTATTTT
j_call: TRBJ1-5; clone_size: -; v_call: TRBV30; cdr3_length: 13; d_call: -; cdr3_aa: CAWGRHSNQPQHF; cdr3_nt: TGTGCCTGGGGAAGACATAGCAATCAGCCCCAGCATTTT
j_call: TRBJ2-7; clone_size: -; v_call: TRBV5-5; cdr3_length: 13; d_call: -; cdr3_aa: CASSQTADREQYF; cdr3_nt: TGTGCCAGCAGCCAAACGGCCGACCGGGAGCAGTACTTC
j_call: TRBJ2-1; clone_size: -; v_call: TRBV7-2; cdr3_length: 15; d_call: TRBD2; cdr3_aa: CASRRAGGGHNEQFF; cdr3_nt: TGTGCCAGCAGACGAGCGGGGGGGGGCCACAATGAGCAGTTCTTC
j_call: TRBJ2-1; clone_size: -; v_call: TRBV3-1; cdr3_length: 16; d_call: -; cdr3_aa: CASRGLGRSSYNEQFF; cdr3_nt: TGTGCCAGCCGGGGGCTGGGGCGAAGCTCCTACAATGAGCAGTTCTTC
j_call: TRBJ1-1; clone_size: -; v_call: TRBV10-3; cdr3_length: 11; d_call: -; cdr3_aa: CAISGDTEAFF; cdr3_nt: TGTGCCATCAGTGGGGACACTGAAGCTTTCTTT
j_call: TRBJ1-1; clone_size: few; v_call: TRBV12-3/TRBV12-4; cdr3_length: 15; d_call: -; cdr3_aa: CASSQYGGRLTEAFF; cdr3_nt: TGTGCCAGCAGTCAGTACGGGGGGCGCCTTACTGAAGCTTTCTTT
j_call: TRBJ2-2; clone_size: -; v_call: TRBV15; cdr3_length: 16; d_call: TRBD2; cdr3_aa: CATSRVTSGSNGELFF; cdr3_nt: TGTGCCACCAGCAGAGTGACTAGCGGGAGCAACGGGGAGCTGTTTTTT
j_call: TRBJ2-3; clone_size: few; v_call: TRBV20-1; cdr3_length: 14; d_call: TRBD2; cdr3_aa: CSAKLAERTDTQYF; cdr3_nt: TGCAGTGCCAAACTAGCGGAACGCACAGATACGCAGTATTTT
j_call: TRBJ2-3; clone_size: many; v_call: TRBV29-1; cdr3_length: 15; d_call: -; cdr3_aa: CSALGRRFSTDTQYF; cdr3_nt: TGCAGCGCCCTGGGACGGCGATTTAGCACAGATACGCAGTATTTT
j_call: TRBJ1-1; clone_size: -; v_call: TRBV28; cdr3_length: 15; d_call: -; cdr3_aa: CASSAPSGARTEAFF; cdr3_nt: TGTGCCAGCAGTGCACCCTCCGGGGCCCGCACTGAAGCTTTCTTT
j_call: TRBJ1-2; clone_size: few; v_call: TRBV29-1; cdr3_length: 12; d_call: -; cdr3_aa: CSVDLPGDGYTF; cdr3_nt: TGCAGCGTTGATCTACCTGGAGATGGCTACACCTTC
j_call: TRBJ2-5; clone_size: -; v_call: TRBV10-3; cdr3_length: 13; d_call: -; cdr3_aa: CAISAGRQETQYF; cdr3_nt: TGTGCCATCAGTGCAGGGAGGCAAGAGACCCAGTACTTC
j_call: TRBJ2-1; clone_size: -; v_call: TRBV2; cdr3_length: 15; d_call: TRBD1; cdr3_aa: CASSADRVDYNEQFF; cdr3_nt: TGTGCCAGCAGCGCCGACAGGGTGGACTACAATGAGCAGTTCTTC
j_call: TRBJ2-7; clone_size: many; v_call: TRBV29-1; cdr3_length: 13; d_call: TRBD1; cdr3_aa: CSVRTGPTYEQYF; cdr3_nt: TGCAGCGTCCGGACAGGCCCTACCTACGAGCAGTACTTC
j_call: TRBJ2-1; clone_size: few; v_call: TRBV18; cdr3_length: 13; d_call: TRBD2; cdr3_aa: CASSLLAGSEQFF; cdr3_nt: TGTGCCAGCTCACTACTAGCGGGAAGTGAGCAGTTCTTC
j_call: TRBJ1-1; clone_size: -; v_call: TRBV24-1; cdr3_length: 13; d_call: -; cdr3_aa: CATMGGMNTEAFF; cdr3_nt: TGTGCCACCATGGGCGGAATGAACACTGAAGCTTTCTTT
j_call: TRBJ2-1; clone_size: few; v_call: TRBV11-2; cdr3_length: 18; d_call: TRBD2; cdr3_aa: CASSSGTSGGGGYNEQFF; cdr3_nt: TGTGCCAGCAGCTCCGGGACTAGCGGGGGGGGCGGGTACAATGAGCAGTTCTTC
j_call: TRBJ1-1; clone_size: few; v_call: TRBV5-1; cdr3_length: 13; d_call: -; cdr3_aa: CASSLAWTAEAFF; cdr3_nt: TGCGCCAGCAGCTTGGCCTGGACAGCTGAAGCTTTCTTT
j_call: TRBJ2-2; clone_size: many; v_call: TRBV7-2; cdr3_length: 14; d_call: TRBD2; cdr3_aa: CASSLSSGTGELFF; cdr3_nt: TGTGCCAGCAGCTTATCAAGCGGGACGGGGGAGCTGTTTTTT
j_call: TRBJ2-5; clone_size: few; v_call: TRBV14; cdr3_length: 16; d_call: TRBD2; cdr3_aa: CASSPPRRGGLQTQYF; cdr3_nt: TGTGCCAGCAGCCCCCCGAGGCGGGGGGGCCTCCAGACCCAGTACTTC
j_call: TRBJ2-1; clone_size: many; v_call: TRBV20-1; cdr3_length: 15; d_call: TRBD1; cdr3_aa: CSAPPSQGVAWEQFF; cdr3_nt: TGCAGTGCTCCCCCCTCACAGGGGGTAGCTTGGGAGCAGTTCTTC
j_call: TRBJ2-3; clone_size: once; v_call: TRBV21-1; cdr3_length: 19; d_call: -; cdr3_aa: CASSIFASSPSNNTDTQYF; cdr3_nt: TGTGCCAGCAGCATTTTCGCGTCTAGTCCGTCAAATAACACAGATACGCAGTATTTT
j_call: TRBJ1-1; clone_size: few; v_call: TRBV5-1; cdr3_length: 11; d_call: -; cdr3_aa: CASTPDTEAFF; cdr3_nt: TGCGCCAGCACCCCAGACACTGAAGCTTTCTTT
j_call: TRBJ2-1; clone_size: few; v_call: TRBV10-3; cdr3_length: 15; d_call: TRBD2; cdr3_aa: CASRAGGGSPDEQFF; cdr3_nt: TGTGCCAGCCGGGCGGGAGGAGGATCCCCAGATGAGCAGTTCTTC
j_call: TRBJ1-1; clone_size: many; v_call: TRBV19; cdr3_length: 13; d_call: -; cdr3_aa: CASSINQLTEAFF; cdr3_nt: TGTGCCAGTAGTATAAATCAGCTCACTGAAGCTTTCTTT
j_call: TRBJ2-1; clone_size: many; v_call: TRBV12-3/TRBV12-4; cdr3_length: 11; d_call: -; cdr3_aa: CASSEALEQFF; cdr3_nt: TGTGCCAGCAGTGAGGCCCTTGAGCAGTTCTTC
j_call: TRBJ2-5; clone_size: few; v_call: TRBV20-1; cdr3_length: 15; d_call: -; cdr3_aa: CSARDIMHPGETQYF; cdr3_nt: TGCAGTGCTAGAGATATAATGCACCCTGGGGAGACCCAGTACTTC
j_call: TRBJ2-5; clone_size: -; v_call: TRBV12-3/TRBV12-4; cdr3_length: 13; d_call: -; cdr3_aa: CASNIRLGETQYF; cdr3_nt: TGTGCCAGCAACATCCGGCTGGGGGAGACCCAGTACTTC
j_call: TRBJ1-4; clone_size: once; v_call: TRBV12-3/TRBV12-4; cdr3_length: 14; d_call: -; cdr3_aa: CASSLHGSNEKLFF; cdr3_nt: TGTGCCAGCAGTTTACATGGTTCCAATGAAAAACTGTTTTTT